This T cell receptor (beta chain) was sequenced in a study of blood T cell repertoires in COVID-19. About the research overall: T cells, B-cell-depleted T cells, or PBMCs provided the cDNA or gDNA that served as material.

This table comes from immunoSEQ multiplex PCR, and its TCRdb copy is limited to in-frame clones, with some not included. The sample records about 210,000 clones, approximately 82% being singletons. This CDR3 spans 14 amino acids. V lost 5 bases, J lost 14 bases, and 22 bases lay in between. Germline V gene lookup returns CDR1 MNHEY and CDR2 SMNVEV (reference sequence). V usage is TRBV27 and J usage is TRBJ2-1, with D possibly matching TRBD2 (6 bases). This sequence originates from a woman in her fifties or sixties with acute or convalescent COVID-19. The sequencing sample was made of peripheral blood. The CDR3 is CASSLVSGRQAEFF. The CDR3 DNA is TGTGCCAGCAGTCTCGTATCGGGGAGGCAAGCGGAGTTCTTC.